One sample yielded the 9 T cell receptor beta chains listed below, sequenced in a study of CD8+ T cells in alopecia areata. The treatment here: oral pan-JAK inhibitor, 5-10 mg twice daily. After isolation, RNA underwent reverse transcription to generate cDNA as the sequencing template. Measured with immunoSEQ multiplex PCR; TCRdb has only the in-frame clones, and not every one. The sample holds 200,000 or so clones, 58% seen once. The sample in question was CD4+ T cells sorted from blood, obtained at week 24, from a patient treated with tofacitinib. These receptors came from a human donor with alopecia areata.

The chain uses TRBV4-2 and TRBJ2-3; D is unresolved. The CDR3 has 13 amino acids. Germline V gives CDR1 LGHNA, CDR2 YNFKEQ. Trimming pared 4 bases from V and 1 base from J, leaving 6 bases between. The DNA for the CDR3 is TGTGCCAGCAGCCCCGCGGGCACAGATACGCAGTATTTT. Translated: CASSPAGTDTQYF.

V and J are TRBV7-6 and TRBJ2-1, with TRBD1 as a possible D gene (5 bases). From germline, CDR1 is SGHVS and CDR2 FNYEAQ. Between the trimmed V and J ends, which lost 3 bases and 7 bases, there was a span of 22 bases. This CDR3 has 17 amino acids. The CDR3 nucleotides read TGTGCCAGCAGCTTTAACCCCGAAACAGGTTTCTTAAATGAGCAGTTCTTC. It specifies CASSFNPETGFLNEQFF.

The V gene is TRBV9, the J gene TRBJ2-7, with 8 bases identical to TRBD1. The CDR3 spans 12 residues. Trimming cost V 3 bases and J 5 bases; bases outside gene matches: 1. Germline CDR1 reads SGDLS; CDR2 reads YYNGEE. The chain's CDR3 is CASSGTGHEQYF. DNA of the CDR3: TGTGCCAGCAGCGGGACAGGGCACGAGCAGTACTTC.

This chain connects TRBV5-4 to TRBJ2-7, with D tentatively TRBD1 (5 bases). The CDR3 runs 13 residues. The germline V gene encodes CDR1 SGHNT and CDR2 YYREEE (reference sequence). V lost 3 bases and J lost 1, with 8 bases in between. In nucleotides, the CDR3 is TGTGCCAGCAGCTCGACAGAATCCTACGAGCAGTACTTC. Translated, it gives CASSSTESYEQYF.

The table lists this clone with a few counts. The chain employs TRBV29-1 and TRBJ2-5; possibly TRBD1 or TRBD2 for D (5 bases each). Matching the DNA end better, TRBJ2-7 makes the J call doubtful. The CDR3 contains 14 residues. Germline CDR1 reads SQVTM; CDR2 reads ANQGSEA. CDR3 residues: CSVEARDPSLEQYF. CDR3 coding DNA: TGCAGCGTTGAAGCCAGGGACCCTAGCCTCGAGCAGTACTTC.

This clone was seen more than once but under ten times. The rearrangement joins TRBV10-3 to TRBJ2-7; 7 bases are a match to TRBD1. The germline CDR1 and CDR2 sequences are ENHRY and SYGVKD. The CDR3 spans 13 residues. V lost 5 bases and J lost 5; bases outside the gene matches: 6. The CDR3 nucleotides read TGTGCCATCAGTCAGGTACAGGGGAACGAGCAGTACTTC. As protein: CAISQVQGNEQYF.

In this sample, this clone turned up once. This chain uses TRBV10-3 with TRBJ2-7; 11 bases match TRBD2. The germline V gene has CDR1 ENHRY and CDR2 SYGVKD. J lost 5 bases, V lost 0 bases, and 6 bases had no gene match. The CDR3 extends over 16 amino acids. CDR3 loop: CAISESIAGGPDEQYF. Here the CDR3 DNA reads TGTGCCATCAGTGAGTCAATAGCGGGAGGGCCTGACGAGCAGTACTTC.

The chain combines TRBV7-9 with TRBJ2-5; D is unclear. The CDR3 covers 14 residues. Germline V gene sequence: CDR1 SEHNR, CDR2 FQNEAQ (reference sequence). V was clipped by 1 base and J by 5 bases, with 11 bases between them. CDR3 coding DNA: TGTGCCAGCAGCTTAGATGGGTTTTCGGAGACCCAGTACTTC. It specifies CASSLDGFSETQYF.

The gene calls are TRBV30 and TRBJ1-2; D is unclear. The V end lost 3 bases, the J end lost 3 bases, and 11 bases lay between the germline ends. Germline assignment: CDR1 GTSNPN and CDR2 SVGIG (reference sequence). CDR3 size: 13 residues. The CDR3 coding sequence is TGTGCCTGGAGATCGACCGTCGACTATGGCTACACCTTC. Translation gives CAWRSTVDYGYTF. Combining the CDR3 with reference TRBV30 and TRBJ1-2 gives the whole variable domain SQTIHQWPATLVQPVGSPLSLECTVEGTSNPNLYWYRQAAGRGLQLLFYSVGIGQISSEVPQNLSASRPQDRQFILSSKKLLLSDSGFYLCAWRSTVDYGYTFGSGTRLTVV.